The entry below gives a single T cell receptor (beta chain) sequence along with its context. The germline V and J ends were trimmed by 6 bases and 8 bases, with 13 bases remaining between them. Per germline, CDR1 SQVTM and CDR2 ANQGSEA. The CDR3 spans 11 residues. The assay was immunoSEQ multiplex PCR, and TCRdb's table has in-frame clones only and misses some. The repertoire consists of some 90,000 clones, with over 85% occurring once and the leading ten covering about 2%. The data belong to a study of blood T cell repertoires in COVID-19. The V and J genes are TRBV29-1 and TRBJ1-2; D perhaps matches TRBD1 (5 bases). This clonotype was sampled from a man aged 45-65 years with acute or convalescent COVID-19. The source material was peripheral blood. DNA of the CDR3: TGCAGCGTGGCCAACAGGTCGGGCTACACCTTC. This gives the protein CSVANRSGYTF. The full variable domain, with the rest looked up from reference TRBV29-1 and TRBJ1-2, is SAVISQKPSRDICQRGTSLTIQCQVDSQVTMMFWYRQQPGQSLTLIATANQGSEATYESGFVIDKFPISRPNLTFSTLTVSNMSPEDSSIYLCSVANRSGYTFGSGTRLTVV.